These 4 T cell receptor beta chains share one sample of origin, sequenced in a study of T-cell memory formation after mild COVID-19. TCRdb re-derived calls from the 5' RACE reads in MiXCR, one entry per CDR3 protein. The sample lists more than 75,000 distinct CDR3 sequences, over 11% seen once, with roughly 33% in the top ten. The source material was PBMCs or a T cell subset sorted from them (not recorded which). The receptors come from an adult woman who had mild COVID-19 (a few samples of this study predate the infection). Cell type and time point are not known.

This clonotype has only a few counts. The V call is TRBV10-3, the J call TRBJ2-7, with TRBD1 as a possible D gene (6 bases). CDR1 is ENHRY and CDR2 is SYGVKD in the germline V gene. The V end lost 7 bases, the J end lost 1 base, and 11 bases lay between the germline ends. This CDR3 has 13 residues. The CDR3 region has the DNA TGTGCCATCACAGGGGAATATTCCTACGAGCAGTACTTC. This gives the protein CAITGEYSYEQYF.

This clonotype was detected many times. V is TRBV5-1 and J is TRBJ2-1; D remains ambiguous. The CDR3 covers 12 residues. Trimming took 0 bases from V and 5 from J, leaving 3 bases between them. Germline V gene data show CDR1 as SGHRS and CDR2 as YFSETQ. The CDR3: CASSLADNEQFF. The CDR3 coding sequence is TGCGCCAGCAGCTTGGCTGACAATGAGCAGTTCTTC.

This clonotype was seen a handful of times. The chain links TRBV4-3 to TRBJ1-4, with a tentative D call TRBD1 (6 bases). V dropped 4 bases and J dropped 8 bases, with 14 bases sitting between them. The CDR3 consists of 14 residues. In germline, CDR1 is LGHNA, CDR2 YSLEER. The CDR3: CASSRVGGREKLFF. In DNA, the CDR3 is TGCGCCAGCAGCCGGGTAGGGGGAAGAGAAAAACTGTTTTTT.

This clonotype was observed a handful of times. The chain uses TRBV28 and TRBJ2-1; D perhaps matches TRBD1 (5 bases). Per the germline V gene, CDR1 is MDHEN and CDR2 is SYDVKM. Trimming removed 10 bases from V and 7 bases from J, with 17 bases in between. The CDR3 extends over 13 amino acids. The CDR3 DNA reads as TGTGCCACCCGGCCCAGGGTCAGGAATGAGCAGTTCTTC. Protein: CATRPRVRNEQFF. The full variable domain, with the rest looked up from reference TRBV28 and TRBJ2-1, is DVKVTQSSRYLVKRTGEKVFLECVQDMDHENMFWYRQDPGLGLRLIYFSYDVKMKEKGDIPEGYSVSREKKERFSLILESASTNQTSMYLCATRPRVRNEQFFGPGTRLTVL.